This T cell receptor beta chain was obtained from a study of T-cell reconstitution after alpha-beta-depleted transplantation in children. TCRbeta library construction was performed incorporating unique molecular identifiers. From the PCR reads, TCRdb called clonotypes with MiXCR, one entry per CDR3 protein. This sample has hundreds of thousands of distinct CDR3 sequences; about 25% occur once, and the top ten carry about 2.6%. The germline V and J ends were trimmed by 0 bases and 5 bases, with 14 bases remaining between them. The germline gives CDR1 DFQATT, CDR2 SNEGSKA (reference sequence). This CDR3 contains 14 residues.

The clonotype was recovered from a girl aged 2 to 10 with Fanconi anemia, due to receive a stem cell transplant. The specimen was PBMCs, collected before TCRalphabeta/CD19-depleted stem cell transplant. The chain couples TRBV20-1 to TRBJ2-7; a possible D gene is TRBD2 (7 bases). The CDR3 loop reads CSARDRRGQDEQYF. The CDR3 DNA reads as TGCAGTGCTAGAGATAGGCGGGGGCAGGACGAGCAGTACTTC.